The rows below give T cell receptor beta chains drawn from one sample of a study of naive and memory T cell subsets. TCRdb recomputed calls from the UMI-ligation and nested PCR reads with MiXCR, one row per CDR3 protein. Altogether under 150,000 distinct CDR3 sequences are present, approximately 20% being singletons, with the ten largest covering approximately 0.58%. The source material was naive CD8+ T cells from blood. These receptors all come from a human donor in good health. Each CDR3 is given with its conserved first and last residue. The D gene is left open where the match is weak. Not every row has a clone size; where given, it reads once, few, many or a size class.

CDR3 length	clone size	V gene	J gene	D gene	CDR3 DNA	CDR3 protein
13	-	TRBV5-1	TRBJ2-1	-	TGCGCCAGCAGAGGGACTTATGAGGATGAGCAGTTCTTC	CASRGTYEDEQFF
16	-	TRBV5-1	TRBJ2-7	TRBD1	TGCGCCAGCAGCTTGGACGGACAGGGGGTTAGCTACGAGCAGTACTTC	CASSLDGQGVSYEQYF
16	-	TRBV28	TRBJ2-1	-	TGTGCCAGCAGAACCCCTTACCGGGACGACTACAATGAGCAGTTCTTC	CASRTPYRDDYNEQFF
15	few	TRBV7-8	TRBJ2-5	TRBD2	TGTGCCAGCAGCTCACAGCGGGAGCCCATGGAGACCCAGTACTTC	CASSSQREPMETQYF
14	-	TRBV7-8	TRBJ2-7	-	TGTGCCAGCAGCTTAACGGACCTTACCTACGAGCAGTACTTC	CASSLTDLTYEQYF
16	few	TRBV28	TRBJ2-7	TRBD2	TGTGCCAGCAGGGGACTAGCGGGAGATACCTCCTACGAGCAGTACTTC	CASRGLAGDTSYEQYF
15	-	TRBV7-9	TRBJ2-1	TRBD1	TGTGCCAGCAGCCGTAGACAGGGCTATGTCAATGAGCAGTTCTTC	CASSRRQGYVNEQFF
14	-	TRBV24-1	TRBJ2-1	-	TGTGCCACCAGTGACCCGGGAGACTACAATGAGCAGTTCTTC	CATSDPGDYNEQFF
15	-	TRBV29-1	TRBJ2-3	TRBD2	TGCAGCGTTGAAGATCCGGAGCGGGAGTCTGATACGCAGTATTTT	CSVEDPERESDTQYF
15	-	TRBV12-3/TRBV12-4	TRBJ1-6	-	TGTGCCAGCAGTCCAGCGCGGGGGGATTCTTCACCCCTCCACTTT	CASSPARGDSSPLHF
15	-	TRBV28	TRBJ1-4	TRBD1	TGTGCCAGCAGAAGACCGACAGGGGCTAATGAAAAACTGTTTTTT	CASRRPTGANEKLFF
15	-	TRBV6-5	TRBJ1-6	-	TGTGCCAGCAGTTACGATCCGACAGGTCCCTCACCCCTCCACTTT	CASSYDPTGPSPLHF
11	-	TRBV29-1	TRBJ2-7	-	TGCAGCGTTTTAGTGACCTACGAGCAGTACTTC	CSVLVTYEQYF
17	few	TRBV4-3	TRBJ2-1	-	TGCGCCAGCAGCCAAGAATGGCGGTCCAGGGTATACAATGAGCAGTTCTTC	CASSQEWRSRVYNEQFF
13	few	TRBV7-9	TRBJ1-1	-	TGTGCCAGCAGCTCAGCTTGGGGCACTGAAGCTTTCTTT	CASSSAWGTEAFF
18	few	TRBV20-1	TRBJ2-1	-	TGCAGTGCTAGTTCGGAAGGAGGGGGGCTAGCGGCAAACAATGAGCAGTTCTTC	CSASSEGGGLAANNEQFF
14	-	TRBV28	TRBJ2-7	-	TGTGCCAGCAGTTTGTCGCCAGGACCCTACGAGCAGTACTTC	CASSLSPGPYEQYF
14	-	TRBV6-6	TRBJ2-1	-	TGTGCCAGCGTACCCCCAAGCTCCTACAATGAGCAGTTCTTC	CASVPPSSYNEQFF
14	few	TRBV12-3/TRBV12-4	TRBJ2-7	TRBD1	TGTGCCAGCAGTTCGGACAGGGGTTTATACGAGCAGTACTTC	CASSSDRGLYEQYF
12	few	TRBV19	TRBJ2-1	-	TGTGCCAGTAGTTCGTTGTTCGATGAGCAGTTCTTC	CASSSLFDEQFF
16	-	TRBV28	TRBJ2-1	-	TGTGCCAGCAGTTTACGTTCGAGGAGCTCCTACAATGAGCAGTTCTTC	CASSLRSRSSYNEQFF
14	many	TRBV28	TRBJ2-2	TRBD1	TGTGCCAGCAGTCGGACAGGGGACACCGGGGAGCTGTTTTTT	CASSRTGDTGELFF
13	-	TRBV30	TRBJ1-5	-	TGTGCCTGGGGGACTCAAAGCAATCAGCCCCAGCATTTT	CAWGTQSNQPQHF
13	few	TRBV5-5	TRBJ2-7	-	TGTGCCAGCAGCCCGCGGCAGGAATACGAGCAGTACTTC	CASSPRQEYEQYF
15	-	TRBV5-1	TRBJ2-1	-	TGCGCCAGCAGCTTGGCCGCGGGGATTTACAATGAGCAGTTCTTC	CASSLAAGIYNEQFF
17	few	TRBV12-3/TRBV12-4	TRBJ1-1	-	TGTGCCAGCAGCTCCCCAGACAGCAAAATTAGACCTAGTGCAGCTTTCTTT	CASSSPDSKIRPSAAFF
16	many	TRBV12-3/TRBV12-4	TRBJ1-1	-	TGTGCCAGCAGCTCCTGGGAAGGAGGGCTTGGCACTGAAGCTTTCTTT	CASSSWEGGLGTEAFF
15	-	TRBV7-8	TRBJ2-1	TRBD2	TGTGCCAGCAGCTTATTACGGGGGGGAGAGGATGAGCAGTTCTTC	CASSLLRGGEDEQFF
13	-	TRBV28	TRBJ2-7	-	TGTGCCACTGGGTGGGCAGCAACCTACGAGCAGTACTTC	CATGWAATYEQYF
15	-	TRBV6-1	TRBJ1-5	TRBD1	TGTGCCAGCAGATCAGACAGGGTGGAGTATCAGCCCCAGCATTTT	CASRSDRVEYQPQHF
16	-	TRBV4-1	TRBJ2-7	TRBD2	TGCGCCAGCAGCCCCGAGGGACTACTTCGCTCCTACGAGCAGTACTTC	CASSPEGLLRSYEQYF
15	-	TRBV27	TRBJ2-6	-	TGTGCCAGCAGTTTATCAGCTTCTGGGGCCAACGTCCTGACTTTC	CASSLSASGANVLTF
15	few	TRBV5-1	TRBJ2-7	-	TGCGCCAGCAGCTTGGGCCCAACGGAAACCTACGAGCAGTACTTC	CASSLGPTETYEQYF
13	-	TRBV5-5	TRBJ1-1	-	TGTGCCAGCAGCTTGGGGGGACTTCCCGAAGCTTTCTTT	CASSLGGLPEAFF
16	-	TRBV5-5	TRBJ2-1	TRBD1	TGTGCCAGCAGCATAGGACAGGGTAGCTTGTTGAATGAGCAGTTCTTC	CASSIGQGSLLNEQFF
15	-	TRBV5-1	TRBJ2-1	TRBD2	TGCGCCAGCAGTCTGGCTAGCGGGAGTCGTAATGAGCAGTTCTTC	CASSLASGSRNEQFF
15	-	TRBV12-3/TRBV12-4	TRBJ2-1	-	TGTGCCAGCAGCCCAGGGACCCCCCTCGGACATGAGCAGTTCTTC	CASSPGTPLGHEQFF
15	few	TRBV28	TRBJ2-7	-	TGTGCCAGCAGTTTACGTACCCTCAGACCAGGCGAGCAGTACTTC	CASSLRTLRPGEQYF
14	few	TRBV7-9	TRBJ2-3	-	TGTGCCAGCAGCCCCTCCGCCTTGGGGGATACGCAGTATTTT	CASSPSALGDTQYF
14	few	TRBV28	TRBJ2-1	-	TGTGCCAGCAGCAGCAATCCCAGGTACAATGAGCAGTTCTTC	CASSSNPRYNEQFF
17	-	TRBV20-1	TRBJ1-1	TRBD1	TGCAGTGCGAAAACCCGGAGTGACAGGGGATTGAACACTGAAGCTTTCTTT	CSAKTRSDRGLNTEAFF
15	few	TRBV3-1	TRBJ2-3	TRBD1	TGTGCCAGCAGCAGCCGGGACAGGGAAACAGATACGCAGTATTTT	CASSSRDRETDTQYF
14	few	TRBV2	TRBJ1-2	TRBD1	TGTGCCAGCCTAGCTAACGGACAGGGGGATGGCTACACCTTC	CASLANGQGDGYTF
14	few	TRBV12-3/TRBV12-4	TRBJ2-3	-	TGTGCCAGCTCCAAGGGGGGGGGGACAGATACGCAGTATTTT	CASSKGGGTDTQYF
15	-	TRBV5-5	TRBJ2-7	TRBD1	TGTGCCAGCAGCTTTTTCCCGGGACAGTCCTACGAGCAGTACTTC	CASSFFPGQSYEQYF